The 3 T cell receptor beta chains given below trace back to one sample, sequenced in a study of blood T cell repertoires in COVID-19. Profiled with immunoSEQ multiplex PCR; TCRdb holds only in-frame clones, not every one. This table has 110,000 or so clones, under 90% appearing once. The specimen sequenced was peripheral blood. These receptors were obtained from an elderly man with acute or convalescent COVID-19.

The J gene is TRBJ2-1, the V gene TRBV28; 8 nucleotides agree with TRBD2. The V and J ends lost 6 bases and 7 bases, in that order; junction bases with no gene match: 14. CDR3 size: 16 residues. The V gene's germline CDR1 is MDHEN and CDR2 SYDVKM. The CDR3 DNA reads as TGTGCCAGCAGGCCCCCCGGGGGGGGAGGTTCAAATGAGCAGTTCTTC. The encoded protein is CASRPPGGGGSNEQFF. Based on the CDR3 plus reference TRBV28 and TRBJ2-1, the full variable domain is DVKVTQSSRYLVKRTGEKVFLECVQDMDHENMFWYRQDPGLGLRLIYFSYDVKMKEKGDIPEGYSVSREKKERFSLILESASTNQTSMYLCASRPPGGGGSNEQFFGPGTRLTVL.

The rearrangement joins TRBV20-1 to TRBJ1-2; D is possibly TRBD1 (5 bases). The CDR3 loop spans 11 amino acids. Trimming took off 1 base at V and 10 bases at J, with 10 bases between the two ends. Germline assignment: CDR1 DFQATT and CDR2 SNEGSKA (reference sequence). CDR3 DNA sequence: TGCAGTGCTAGAGGGCGGGGGGACTACACCTTC. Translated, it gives CSARGRGDYTF.

The CDR3 loop reads CASSFLAEQFF. The DNA for the CDR3 is TGTGCCAGCAGTTTCTTGGCTGAGCAGTTCTTC. The chain uses TRBV6-5 and TRBJ2-1; D ambiguous. The CDR3 extends over 11 amino acids. V was trimmed by 4 bases and J by 9 bases, leaving 7 bases between them. The germline V gene has CDR1 MNHEY and CDR2 SVGAGI.